Listed here is a single T cell receptor beta chain. This specimen belongs to a study of CD8 T cells in Susac syndrome. The multiple sclerosis controls comprised treatment-naive patients whose relapsing-remitting disease was stable or active. TEMRA cells were FACS-enriched, unlike CD8+ and CD4+ T cells, which were negatively isolated. An input of roughly 0.5 to 1 ug of RNA was subjected to reverse transcription using random hexamers. In TCRdb, the immunoSEQ multiplex PCR reads were re-called with MiXCR into one record per CDR3 protein. The data hold around 200,000 distinct CDR3 sequences, with roughly 95% observed a single time. V shed 0 bases and J shed 1 base, with 4 bases lying between them. CDR1 and CDR2 from the germline V gene are SQVTM and ANQGSEA. The CDR3 loop spans 13 amino acids.

The genes are TRBV29-1 and TRBJ1-5; D not resolved. The sequence was obtained from a human donor with multiple sclerosis. Sequencing was performed on CD4+ T cells from PBMCs. This CDR3 is CSVEEASNQPQHF. The DNA of the CDR3 is TGCAGCGTTGAAGAGGCCAGCAATCAGCCCCAGCATTTT.